These T cell receptor beta chains were read from a single sample in a study of T cells after yellow fever vaccination. MiXCR was run by TCRdb on the 5' RACE reads, yielding one entry per CDR3 protein. In the table there are 550,000 or so distinct CDR3 sequences, roughly a fifth of which are singletons. The sequences come from PBMCs, collected 15 days after the yellow fever booster vaccination. The receptors derive from a man between 25 and 39 years old who received the YFV17D yellow fever vaccine. The CDR3 runs from the conserved cysteine through the conserved F or W. D genes are given only for firm matches. The size entry is marked missing in some rows and otherwise reads once, few, many or a size class.

TRBV6-2/TRBV6-3	few	TRBJ2-1	13	NA	CASREGARYEQFF	TGTGCCAGCAGGGAGGGGGCGAGGTATGAGCAGTTCTTC
TRBV25-1	NA	TRBJ2-2	18	TRBD1	CASSELVGRGQGSGELFF	TGTGCCAGCAGTGAATTAGTCGGCCGGGGACAGGGGTCCGGGGAGCTGTTTTTT
TRBV7-3	NA	TRBJ1-1	14	TRBD1	CASSEGQGRTEAFF	TGTGCCAGCAGCGAAGGACAGGGAAGGACTGAAGCTTTCTTT
TRBV9	NA	TRBJ1-4	13	NA	CASSAHTDEKLFF	TGTGCCAGCAGCGCCCACACGGATGAAAAACTGTTTTTT
TRBV10-3	NA	TRBJ1-1	13	TRBD1	CAIGDRGTSEAFF	TGTGCCATCGGGGACAGGGGAACGTCTGAAGCTTTCTTT
TRBV6-2/TRBV6-3	few	TRBJ1-5	11	NA	CASNDGGPQHF	TGTGCCAGCAACGACGGGGGGCCCCAGCATTTT
TRBV15	NA	TRBJ2-7	14	NA	CATSRAGTRYEQYF	TGTGCCACCAGCAGAGCCGGGACCCGCTACGAGCAGTACTTC
TRBV7-2	few	TRBJ2-4	13	TRBD1	CASSLDRANIQYF	TGTGCCAGCAGCCTTGACAGGGCAAACATTCAGTACTTC
TRBV5-1	NA	TRBJ2-1	13	NA	CASSWAGYNEQFF	TGCGCCAGCAGCTGGGCAGGGTACAATGAGCAGTTCTTC
TRBV29-1	NA	TRBJ2-2	17	NA	CSVEWEQTEVGAGELFF	TGCAGCGTTGAATGGGAACAAACGGAGGTTGGCGCCGGGGAGCTGTTTTTT
TRBV24-1	NA	TRBJ2-3	13	NA	CATKPTGADTQYF	TGTGCCACCAAACCCACCGGGGCGGATACGCAGTATTTT
TRBV25-1	few	TRBJ2-1	13	TRBD1	CASSDSRGLEQFF	TGTGCCAGCAGTGACAGCAGGGGGCTTGAGCAGTTCTTC
TRBV5-6	NA	TRBJ1-2	14	NA	CASSYRRDFYGYTF	TGTGCCAGCAGCTACCGCAGGGATTTCTATGGCTACACCTTC
TRBV5-1	NA	TRBJ2-4	16	NA	CASSLELLGAKNIQYF	TGCGCCAGCAGCTTGGAATTGCTTGGGGCCAAAAACATTCAGTACTTC
TRBV10-3	NA	TRBJ2-3	14	NA	CAIRLQGSTDTQYF	TGTGCCATCAGGTTACAGGGATCGACAGATACGCAGTATTTT
TRBV27	NA	TRBJ2-1	15	NA	CASTLGGESYNEQFF	TGTGCCAGCACCCTAGGGGGGGAATCCTACAATGAGCAGTTCTTC
TRBV4-3	few	TRBJ2-1	15	NA	CASSQDRSPFDEQFF	TGCGCCAGCAGCCAAGACAGGTCTCCCTTCGATGAGCAGTTCTTC
TRBV20-1	NA	TRBJ2-2	16	TRBD2	CSARDRWSGDTGELFF	TGCAGTGCTAGAGATCGGTGGAGCGGGGACACCGGGGAGCTGTTTTTT
TRBV14	NA	TRBJ2-2	15	TRBD1	CASSQVGDSTGELFF	TGTGCCAGCAGCCAAGTCGGGGACAGCACCGGGGAGCTGTTTTTT
TRBV10-3	few	TRBJ2-5	14	TRBD1	CATGPGQGIETQYF	TGTGCCACCGGACCGGGACAGGGTATCGAGACCCAGTACTTC
TRBV6-6	few	TRBJ2-1	11	NA	CASSSENEQFF	TGTGCCAGCAGTTCCGAAAATGAGCAGTTCTTC
TRBV5-1	NA	TRBJ2-7	16	TRBD2	CASSLYKRGKDYEQYF	TGCGCCAGCAGCTTGTATAAGCGGGGGAAAGACTACGAGCAGTACTTC
TRBV20-1	NA	TRBJ2-1	13	NA	CSARRWGRNEQFF	TGCAGTGCTAGAAGGTGGGGGCGGAATGAGCAGTTCTTC
TRBV5-1	few	TRBJ2-3	13	TRBD1	CASSSQGPDTQYF	TGTGCCAGCAGCTCACAGGGGCCAGATACGCAGTATTTT
TRBV27	few	TRBJ2-5	17	TRBD2	CASSLKAGPPYQETQYF	TGTGCCAGCAGCCTGAAAGCGGGGCCTCCGTACCAAGAGACCCAGTACTTC
TRBV15	NA	TRBJ2-3	14	NA	CATSRQSGADTQYF	TGTGCCACCAGCAGACAATCAGGGGCAGATACGCAGTATTTT
TRBV24-1	many	TRBJ2-3	15	TRBD1	CATSDPRQGTDTQYF	TGTGCCACCAGTGATCCAAGACAGGGGACAGATACGCAGTATTTT
TRBV10-2	NA	TRBJ2-7	15	NA	CASSEGWGSALEQYF	TGCGCCAGCAGTGAGGGCTGGGGGAGTGCTCTCGAGCAGTACTTC
TRBV5-1	few	TRBJ2-3	15	TRBD2	CASSVGTSGTDTQYF	TGCGCCAGCAGCGTTGGGACTAGCGGGACAGATACGCAGTATTTT